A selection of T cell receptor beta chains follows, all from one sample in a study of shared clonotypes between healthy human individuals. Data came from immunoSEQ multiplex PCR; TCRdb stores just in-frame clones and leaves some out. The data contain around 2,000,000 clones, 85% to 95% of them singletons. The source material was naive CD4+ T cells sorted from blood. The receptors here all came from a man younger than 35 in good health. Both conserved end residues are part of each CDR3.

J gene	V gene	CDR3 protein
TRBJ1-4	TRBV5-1	CASTNTGANEKLFF
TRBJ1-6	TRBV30	CAWSKATSLYNSPLHF
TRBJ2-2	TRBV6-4	CASSGASGSGVGELFF
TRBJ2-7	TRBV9	CASSSGLAAYEQYF
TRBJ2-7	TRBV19	CASSPILGASSYEQYF
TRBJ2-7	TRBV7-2	CASTLAVSSYEQYF
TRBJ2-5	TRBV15	CATSTTDQETQYF
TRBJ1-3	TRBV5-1	CASGEGISGNTIYF
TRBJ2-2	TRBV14	CASSQARGTGELFF
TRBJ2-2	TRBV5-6	CASSFVSNTGELFF
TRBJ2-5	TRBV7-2	CASSFDRFQETQYF
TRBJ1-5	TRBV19	CATTQGRSNQPQHF
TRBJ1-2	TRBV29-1	CSVSENYGYTF
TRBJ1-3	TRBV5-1	CASKTDASGNTIYF
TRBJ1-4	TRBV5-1	CASSPITGHEKLFF
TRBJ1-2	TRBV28	CASSLRQWMNYGYTF
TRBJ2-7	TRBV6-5	CASSQGTLYEQYF
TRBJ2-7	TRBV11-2	CASSLGGQGEQYF
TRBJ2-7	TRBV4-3	CASSQDLGGEQYF
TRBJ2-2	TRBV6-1	CAARQGAGGELFF
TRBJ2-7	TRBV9	CASSVAIAPGASEQYF
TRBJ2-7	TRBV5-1	CASRRDRAYEQYF
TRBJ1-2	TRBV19	CASSPRQGRYGYTF
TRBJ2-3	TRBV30	CAWSVSSWYTDTQYF
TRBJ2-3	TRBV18	CASSPSGFTDTQYF